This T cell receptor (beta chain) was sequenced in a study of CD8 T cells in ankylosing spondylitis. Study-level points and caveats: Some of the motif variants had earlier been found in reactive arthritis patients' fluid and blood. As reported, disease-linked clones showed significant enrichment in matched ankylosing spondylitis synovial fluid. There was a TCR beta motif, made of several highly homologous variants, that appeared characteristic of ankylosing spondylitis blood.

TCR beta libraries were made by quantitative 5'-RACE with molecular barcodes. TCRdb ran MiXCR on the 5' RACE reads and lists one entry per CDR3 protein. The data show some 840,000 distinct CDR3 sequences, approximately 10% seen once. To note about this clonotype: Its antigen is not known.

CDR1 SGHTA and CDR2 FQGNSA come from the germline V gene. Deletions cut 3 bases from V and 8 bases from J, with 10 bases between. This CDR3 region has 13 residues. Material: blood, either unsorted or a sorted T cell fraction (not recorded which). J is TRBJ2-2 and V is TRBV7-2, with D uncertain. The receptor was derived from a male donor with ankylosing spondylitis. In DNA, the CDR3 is TGTGCCAGCAGCTTTCTACCCTTGGGGGAGCTGTTTTTT. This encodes CASSFLPLGELFF.